This paragraph covers one T cell receptor (beta chain) sequence. It lacks a known antigen. Base qualities were left out, and no much larger clone turns up one base away. Distinct nucleotide sequences in the sample also encode this CDR3. The donors were healthy, HIV-negative adults who had no recently reported acute infections or vaccinations. Every donor was a Caucasian adult living in Nashville, Tennessee, USA. CD4+ T cells were enriched through magnetic negative selection, after which naive cells were positively selected on CD45RA and the remaining negative fraction served as the memory subset. Blood was obtained by leukapheresis, after which PBMCs were separated by Ficoll-Histopaque density gradient centrifugation and cryopreserved in liquid nitrogen vapor phase. Purity and quantity of every magnetically sorted T cell population were checked by analytical flow cytometry. Genomic DNA was isolated from each sorted fraction and quantified by UV absorbance on a Nanodrop 2000c.

CDR1 and CDR2 were assigned from the germline V gene as SGHRS and YFSETQ. V is clipped by 2 bases and J by 1 base, and the sequence between their germline boundaries is 7 bases long. From the cysteine up to the phenylalanine, the CDR3 has a length of 14 residues. The read is trimmed to its CDR3 DNA, 42 bases read in frame from base 1. The data were taken from a study of shared clonotypes between healthy human individuals (TCRdb year 2020). A note on the overall study: The cohort included a few men and a couple of women between 18 and 49 years of age. The study deeply sequenced blood TCR repertoires of about 5 healthy adults to estimate repertoire size and the extent of clonotype sharing between individuals. For each donor, CD4 naive and CD4 memory were each run on three plates, CD8 naive on two plates, and CD8 memory on one plate. Leukapheresis yielded between about 0.9 and 10 billion PBMCs per donor. To increase sequencing depth and limit assay-specific biases, different laboratories used diverse techniques to prepare libraries and sequence TCR repertoires.

TCR CDR3 regions were amplified from genomic DNA by multiplex PCR using the deep immunoSEQ assay. Extracted genomic DNA from each cell subset was distributed evenly across all wells of several immunoSEQ 96-well plates, and each plate was treated as a replicate. For sorted subsets, roughly 200 ng genomic DNA, equal to about 30,000 T cell genomes, was loaded into each replicate PCR. Purified libraries were measured with a Qubit 3.0 fluorometer, size-checked on a Bioanalyzer 2100, and measured again with the KAPA Library Quantification kit. Every immunoSEQ 96-well plate was sequenced on a separate single-read 150-cycle Illumina NextSeq 550 flow cell. The published analysis was carried out like this. The immunoSEQ output contained only junctional sequences without quality scores, so filtering could not match that applied to full-length reads. Sequences were annotated with PyIR, a Python wrapper for IgBLAST v1.9, using IMGT germline references to assign V/J genes and CDR3. Reads were filtered out if the reads had weak V/J assignments (E-value above 1e-6), no CDR3, stop codons, out-of-frame junctions, or ambiguous translated residues. V3J clonotypes were defined as sequences sharing the same inferred V gene, J gene, and CDR3 amino acid sequence. Percentage overlap between repertoires was computed as shared unique clonotypes divided by the size of the smaller repertoire. RTK rarefaction, the Chao1 estimator, and Recon v2.1 estimates of unobserved clonotypes were used to assess repertoire richness. Generation probabilities for all TCRbeta clonotypes obtained by the gDNA method from several donors were computed using OLGA. TCRdb obtained this table from immuneACCESS and retained in-frame rearrangements with V and J assigned. These tables miss some clones; where compared with another copy, unresolved V genes account for less than half of the shortfall, and the remainder is unexplained. The DNA gave D and trimming, while V, J and clone size come from that table. Recorded for this sample are 1.5 million to 1.9 million clones; 95% to 99% of them occurred a single time. The top ten hold about 0.45% of the sample.

Findings and caveats that apply to the study as a whole: Sampling was restricted to blood, and TCR repertoires in tissue are likely to differ from TCR repertoires in blood. The small number of donors limited the genetic and exposure-history diversity represented. Sharing across a handful of donors was observed for roughly 5.4% of naive CD4, 3.5% of naive CD8, 2% to 2.5% of memory CD4, and roughly 0.43% of memory CD8 clonotypes. Higher generation probabilities were observed for clonotypes shared by all four sorted-subset donors than for non-shared clonotypes. Even with the large sequencing depth, rarefaction of the sorted-subset datasets indicated that sequencing was incomplete. Estimated clonotype richness was generally larger for naive than for memory subsets. Based on pairwise subsampling, the degree of clonotype sharing among donors was expected to be affected by sequencing depth.

Sequenced input: naive CD4+ T cells sorted from blood. Taken with the paper, the label for cell subset or site translates to: CD45RA+ positively selected. The V gene is TRBV5-1 and the J gene is TRBJ2-1, with the D gene call left open. The TCR sequence derives from a man between 25 and 39 years old in good health. The sequenced DNA is TGCGCCAGCAGCTTAAAGGATTCCTACAATGAGCAGTTCTTC. Its product reads: CASSLKDSYNEQFF.